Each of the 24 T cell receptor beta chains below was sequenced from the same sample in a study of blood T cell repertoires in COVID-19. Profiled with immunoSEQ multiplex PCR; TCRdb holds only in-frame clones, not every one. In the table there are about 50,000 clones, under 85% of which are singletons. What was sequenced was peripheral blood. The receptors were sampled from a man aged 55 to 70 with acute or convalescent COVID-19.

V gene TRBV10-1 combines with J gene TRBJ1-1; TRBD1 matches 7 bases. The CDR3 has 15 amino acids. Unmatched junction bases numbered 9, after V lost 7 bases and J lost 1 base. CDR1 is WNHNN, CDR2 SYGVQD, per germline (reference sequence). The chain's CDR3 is CASTDRAMWNTEAFF. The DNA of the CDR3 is TGCGCCAGCACCGACAGGGCCATGTGGAACACTGAAGCTTTCTTT.

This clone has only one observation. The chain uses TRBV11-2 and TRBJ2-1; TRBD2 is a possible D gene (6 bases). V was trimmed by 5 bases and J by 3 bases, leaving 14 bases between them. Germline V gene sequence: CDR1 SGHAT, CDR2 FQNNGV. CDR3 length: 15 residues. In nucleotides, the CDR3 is TGTGCCAGCAGCCGAGATAGCGGAGTCTACAATGAGCAGTTCTTC. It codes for CASSRDSGVYNEQFF.

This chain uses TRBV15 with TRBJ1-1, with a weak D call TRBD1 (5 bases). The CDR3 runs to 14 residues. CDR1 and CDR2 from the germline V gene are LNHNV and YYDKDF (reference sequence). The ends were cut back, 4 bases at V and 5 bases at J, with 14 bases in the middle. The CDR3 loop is CATSTPSGGTEAFF. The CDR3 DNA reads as TGTGCCACCAGCACCCCCTCGGGGGGTACTGAAGCTTTCTTT.

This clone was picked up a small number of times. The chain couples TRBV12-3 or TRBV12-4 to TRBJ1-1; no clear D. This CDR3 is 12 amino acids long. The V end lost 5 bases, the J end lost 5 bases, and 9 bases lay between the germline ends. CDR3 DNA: TGTGCCAGCAGTGTAACATGGACTGAAGCTTTCTTT. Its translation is CASSVTWTEAFF.

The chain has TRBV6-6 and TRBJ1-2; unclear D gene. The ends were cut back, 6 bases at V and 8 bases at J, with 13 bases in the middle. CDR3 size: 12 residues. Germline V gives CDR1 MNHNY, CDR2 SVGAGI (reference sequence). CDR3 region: CASRLPTEGYTF. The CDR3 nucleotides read TGTGCCAGCAGGCTACCGACGGAGGGCTACACCTTC.

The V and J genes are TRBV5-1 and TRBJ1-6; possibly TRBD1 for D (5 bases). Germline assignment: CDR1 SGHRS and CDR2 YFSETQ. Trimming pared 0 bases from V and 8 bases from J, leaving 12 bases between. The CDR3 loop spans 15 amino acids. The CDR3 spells CASSLVGREDSPLHF. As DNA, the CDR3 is TGCGCCAGCAGCTTGGTCGGCAGGGAGGATTCACCCCTCCACTTT.

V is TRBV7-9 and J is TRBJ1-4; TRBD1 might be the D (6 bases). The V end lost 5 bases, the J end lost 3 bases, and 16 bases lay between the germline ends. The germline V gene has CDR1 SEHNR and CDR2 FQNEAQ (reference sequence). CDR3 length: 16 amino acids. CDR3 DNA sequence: TGTGCCAGCAGCGAGGGGGGGAGCGCAGCTAATGAAAAACTGTTTTTT. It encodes CASSEGGSAANEKLFF.

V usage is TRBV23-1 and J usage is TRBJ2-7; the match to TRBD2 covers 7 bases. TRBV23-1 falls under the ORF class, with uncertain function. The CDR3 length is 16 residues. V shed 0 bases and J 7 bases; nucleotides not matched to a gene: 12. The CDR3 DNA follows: TGCGCCAGCAGTCAATCGGGAGGGCTAAGGGGAGAGGAGCAGTACTTC. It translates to CASSQSGGLRGEEQYF.

The CDR3, as DNA: TGTGCCAGCAGTTACGGGACAGGGTCTGAAGCTTTCTTT. Translating gives CASSYGTGSEAFF. The chain has TRBV6-5 and TRBJ1-1; the match to TRBD1 covers 9 bases. V lost 2 bases, J lost 6 bases, and 1 base stayed unmatched. Per the germline V gene, CDR1 is MNHEY and CDR2 is SVGAGI. The length of the CDR3 is 13 residues.

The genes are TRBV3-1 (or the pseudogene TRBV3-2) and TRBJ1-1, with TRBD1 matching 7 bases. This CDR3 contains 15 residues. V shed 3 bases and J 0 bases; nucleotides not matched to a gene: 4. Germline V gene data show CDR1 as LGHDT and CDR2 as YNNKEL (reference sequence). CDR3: CASSHRQGMNTEAFF. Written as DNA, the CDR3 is TGTGCCAGCAGCCACAGACAGGGAATGAACACTGAAGCTTTCTTT.

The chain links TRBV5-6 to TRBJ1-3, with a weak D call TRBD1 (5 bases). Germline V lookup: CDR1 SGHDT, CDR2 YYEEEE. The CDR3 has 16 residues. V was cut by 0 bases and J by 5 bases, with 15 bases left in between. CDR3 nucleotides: TGTGCCAGCAGCTTGGCCGGGGGAAGTGTAAGAAACACCATATATTTT. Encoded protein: CASSLAGGSVRNTIYF.

CDR3 protein: CASSLQGAGDEQFF. CDR3 nucleotides: TGCGCCAGCAGCTTACAGGGGGCTGGCGATGAGCAGTTCTTC. The chain has TRBV5-1 and TRBJ2-1; 9 positions agree with TRBD1. Germline V gene data show CDR1 as SGHRS and CDR2 as YFSETQ. The length of the CDR3 is 14 residues. V shed 2 bases and J 8 bases; nucleotides not matched to a gene: 5.

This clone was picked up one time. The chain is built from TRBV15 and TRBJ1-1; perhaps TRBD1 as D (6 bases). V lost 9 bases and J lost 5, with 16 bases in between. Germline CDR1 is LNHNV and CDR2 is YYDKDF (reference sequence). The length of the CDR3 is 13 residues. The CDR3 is CATAAGGRTEAFF. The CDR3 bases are TGTGCCACAGCCGCCGGGGGGCGAACTGAAGCTTTCTTT. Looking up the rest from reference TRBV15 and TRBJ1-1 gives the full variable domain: DAMVIQNPRYQVTQFGKPVTLSCSQTLNHNVMYWYQQKSSQAPKLLFHYYDKDFNNEADTPDNFQSRRPNTSFCFLDIRSPGLGDTAMYLCATAAGGRTEAFFGQGTRLTVV.

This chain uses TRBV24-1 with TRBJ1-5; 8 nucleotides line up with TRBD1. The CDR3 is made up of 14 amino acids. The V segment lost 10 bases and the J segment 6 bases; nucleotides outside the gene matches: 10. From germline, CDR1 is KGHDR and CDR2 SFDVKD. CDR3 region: CATAGSGGSQPQHF. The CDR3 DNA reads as TGTGCCACGGCCGGTTCAGGGGGCTCTCAGCCCCAGCATTTT.

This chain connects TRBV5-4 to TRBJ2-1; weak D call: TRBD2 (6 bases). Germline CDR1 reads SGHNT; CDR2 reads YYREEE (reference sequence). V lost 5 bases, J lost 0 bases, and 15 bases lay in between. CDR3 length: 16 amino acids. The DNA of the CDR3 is TGTGCCAGCAGTCTGGGGGGTCCCAGCTCCTACAATGAGCAGTTCTTC. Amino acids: CASSLGGPSSYNEQFF. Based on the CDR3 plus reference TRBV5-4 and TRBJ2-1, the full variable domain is ETGVTQSPTHLIKTRGQQVTLRCSSQSGHNTVSWYQQALGQGPQFIFQYYREEENGRGNFPPRFSGLQFPNYSSELNVNALELDDSALYLCASSLGGPSSYNEQFFGPGTRLTVL.

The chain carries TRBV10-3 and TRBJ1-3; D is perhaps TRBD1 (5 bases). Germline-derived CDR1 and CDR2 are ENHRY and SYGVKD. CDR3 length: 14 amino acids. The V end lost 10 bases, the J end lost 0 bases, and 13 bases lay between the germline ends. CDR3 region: CATGGGSSGNTIYF. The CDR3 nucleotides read TGTGCCACCGGGGGGGGGAGCTCTGGAAACACCATATATTTT.

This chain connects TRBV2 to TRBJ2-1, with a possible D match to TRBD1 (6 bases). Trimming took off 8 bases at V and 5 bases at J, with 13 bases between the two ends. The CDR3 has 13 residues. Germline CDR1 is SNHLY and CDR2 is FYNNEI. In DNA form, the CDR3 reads TGTGCCAGCGGGGGAACAGGGAACAATGAGCAGTTCTTC. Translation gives CASGGTGNNEQFF.

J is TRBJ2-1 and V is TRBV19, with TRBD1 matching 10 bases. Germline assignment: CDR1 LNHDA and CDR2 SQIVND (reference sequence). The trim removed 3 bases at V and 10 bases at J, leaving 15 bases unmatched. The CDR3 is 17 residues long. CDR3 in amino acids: CASSISGTGAGLYEQFF. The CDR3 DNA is TGTGCCAGTAGTATCTCCGGGACAGGGGCAGGTCTATACGAGCAGTTCTTC.

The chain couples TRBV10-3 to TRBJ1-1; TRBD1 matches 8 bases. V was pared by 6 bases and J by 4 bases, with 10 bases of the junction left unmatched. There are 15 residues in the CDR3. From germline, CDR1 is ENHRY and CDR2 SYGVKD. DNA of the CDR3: TGTGCCATCAGATTACAGGGGGATGGCGGCACTGAAGCTTTCTTT. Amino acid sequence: CAIRLQGDGGTEAFF.

The CDR3 DNA sequence: TGTGCCAGCAGTAAGGACAGCCATAATGAAAAACTGTTTTTT. Translating it yields CASSKDSHNEKLFF. This rearrangement joins TRBV5-8 to TRBJ1-4, with D maybe TRBD1 (6 bases). Germline values: CDR1 SGHTS, CDR2 YDEGEE. CDR3 length: 14 amino acids. V lost 5 bases, J lost 4 bases, and 12 bases lay in between. The entire variable domain, with the rest obtained from reference TRBV5-8 and TRBJ1-4, is as follows: EAGVTQSPTHLIKTRGQQATLRCSPISGHTSVYWYQQALGLGLQFLLWYDEGEERNRGNFPPRFSGRQFPNYSSELNVNALELEDSALYLCASSKDSHNEKLFFGSGTQLSVL.

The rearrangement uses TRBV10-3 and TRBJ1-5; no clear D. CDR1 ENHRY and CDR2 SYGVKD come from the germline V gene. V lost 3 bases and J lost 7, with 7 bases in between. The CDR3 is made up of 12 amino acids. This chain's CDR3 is CAISDGEQPQHF. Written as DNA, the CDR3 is TGTGCCATCAGTGACGGGGAACAGCCCCAGCATTTT.

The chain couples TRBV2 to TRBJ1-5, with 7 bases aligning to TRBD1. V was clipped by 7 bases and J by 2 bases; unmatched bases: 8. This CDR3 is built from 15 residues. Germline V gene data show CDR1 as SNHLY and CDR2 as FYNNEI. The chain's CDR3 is CASTVRGQGNQPQHF. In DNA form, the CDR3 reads TGTGCCAGCACCGTCAGAGGACAGGGCAATCAGCCCCAGCATTTT.

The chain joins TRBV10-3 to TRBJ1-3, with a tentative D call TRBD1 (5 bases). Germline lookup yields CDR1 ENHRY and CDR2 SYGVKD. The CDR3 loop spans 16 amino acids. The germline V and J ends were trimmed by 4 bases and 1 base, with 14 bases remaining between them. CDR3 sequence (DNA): TGTGCCATCAGTGCCGACGGGGGGGGATCTGGAAACACCATATATTTT. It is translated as CAISADGGGSGNTIYF.

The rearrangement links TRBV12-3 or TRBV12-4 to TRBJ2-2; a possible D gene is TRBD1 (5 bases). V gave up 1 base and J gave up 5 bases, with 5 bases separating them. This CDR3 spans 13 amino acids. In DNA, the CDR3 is TGTGCCAGCAGTTTAGAGGGGACCGGGGAGCTGTTTTTT. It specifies CASSLEGTGELFF.